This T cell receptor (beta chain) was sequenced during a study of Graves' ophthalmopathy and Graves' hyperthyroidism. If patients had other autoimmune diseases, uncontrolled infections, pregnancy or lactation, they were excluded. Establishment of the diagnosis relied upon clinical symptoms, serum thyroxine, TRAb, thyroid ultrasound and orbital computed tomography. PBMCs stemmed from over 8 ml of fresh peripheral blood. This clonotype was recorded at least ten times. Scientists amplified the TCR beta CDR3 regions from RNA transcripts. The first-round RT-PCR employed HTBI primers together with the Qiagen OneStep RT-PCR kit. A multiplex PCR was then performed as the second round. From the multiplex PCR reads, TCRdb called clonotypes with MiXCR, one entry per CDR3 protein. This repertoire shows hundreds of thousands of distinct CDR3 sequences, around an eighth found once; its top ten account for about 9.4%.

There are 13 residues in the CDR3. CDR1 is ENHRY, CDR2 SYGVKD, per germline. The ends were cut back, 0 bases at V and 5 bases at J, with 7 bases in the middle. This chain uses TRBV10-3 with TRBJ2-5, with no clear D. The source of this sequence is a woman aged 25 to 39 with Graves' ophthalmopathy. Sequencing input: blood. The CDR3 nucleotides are TGTGCCATCAGTGAGTCGAGAGTGGAGACCCAGTACTTC. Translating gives CAISESRVETQYF.